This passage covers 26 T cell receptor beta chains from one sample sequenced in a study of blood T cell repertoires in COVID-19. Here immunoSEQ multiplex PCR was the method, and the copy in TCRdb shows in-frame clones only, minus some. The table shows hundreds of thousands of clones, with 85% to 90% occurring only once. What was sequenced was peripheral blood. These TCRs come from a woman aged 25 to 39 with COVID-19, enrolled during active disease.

The CDR3 bases are TGTGCCAGCAGCTTGGGACTAGCGGGGGTCTCGAACACCGGGGAGCTGTTTTTT. It encodes CASSLGLAGVSNTGELFF. The chain joins TRBV5-4 to TRBJ2-2, with 12 bases identical to TRBD2. The CDR3 has 18 residues. With V trimmed by 0 bases and J by 0 bases, 3 bases remained unmatched. CDR1 SGHNT and CDR2 YYREEE come from the germline V gene (reference sequence).

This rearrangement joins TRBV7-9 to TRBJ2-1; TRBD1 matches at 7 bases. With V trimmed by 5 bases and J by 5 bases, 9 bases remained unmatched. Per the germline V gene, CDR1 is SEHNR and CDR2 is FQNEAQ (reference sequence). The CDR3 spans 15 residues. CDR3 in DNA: TGTGCCAGCAGCCAAACCCGGGACAGTGACAATGAGCAGTTCTTC. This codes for CASSQTRDSDNEQFF.

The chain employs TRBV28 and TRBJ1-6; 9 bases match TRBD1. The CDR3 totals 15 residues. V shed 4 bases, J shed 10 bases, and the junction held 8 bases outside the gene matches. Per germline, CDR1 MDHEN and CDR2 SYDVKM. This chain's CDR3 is CASSYIQGAGSPLHF. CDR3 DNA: TGTGCCAGCAGTTACATACAGGGGGCAGGGTCACCCCTCCACTTT.

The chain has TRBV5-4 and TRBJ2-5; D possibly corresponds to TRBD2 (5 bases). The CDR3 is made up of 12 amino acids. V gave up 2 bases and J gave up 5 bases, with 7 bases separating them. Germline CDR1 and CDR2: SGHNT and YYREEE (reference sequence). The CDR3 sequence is CASSLGSETQYF. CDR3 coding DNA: TGTGCCAGCAGCTTAGGGAGTGAGACCCAGTACTTC.

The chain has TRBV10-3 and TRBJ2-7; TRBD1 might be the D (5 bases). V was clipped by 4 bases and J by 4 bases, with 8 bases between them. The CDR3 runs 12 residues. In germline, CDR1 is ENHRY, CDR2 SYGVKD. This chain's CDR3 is CAISGQGYEQYF. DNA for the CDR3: TGTGCCATCAGTGGGCAGGGATACGAGCAGTACTTC.

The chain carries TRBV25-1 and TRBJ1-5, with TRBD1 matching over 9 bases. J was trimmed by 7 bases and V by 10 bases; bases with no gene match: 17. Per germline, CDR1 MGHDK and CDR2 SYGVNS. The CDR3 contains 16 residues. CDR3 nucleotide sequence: TGTGCCAACCCGATGGGGGGACAGGGTATAAGGCAGCCCCAGCATTTT. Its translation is CANPMGGQGIRQPQHF.

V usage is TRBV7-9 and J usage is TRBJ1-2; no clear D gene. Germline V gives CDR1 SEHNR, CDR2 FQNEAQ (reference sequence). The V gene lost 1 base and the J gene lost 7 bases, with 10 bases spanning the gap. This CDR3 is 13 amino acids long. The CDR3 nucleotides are TGTGCCAGCAGCTTAGACCCGCCGGTTGGCTACACCTTC. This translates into CASSLDPPVGYTF.

The CDR3 is CASSGKLGGYQETQYF. CDR3 sequence (DNA): TGTGCCAGCAGCGGGAAATTGGGCGGGTACCAAGAGACCCAGTACTTC. The chain joins TRBV9 to TRBJ2-5; D is possibly TRBD2 (5 bases). Trimming took 3 bases from V and 0 from J, leaving 15 bases between them. Germline V gene sequence: CDR1 SGDLS, CDR2 YYNGEE. The CDR3 consists of 16 residues.

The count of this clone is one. The CDR3: CASSLSRETQYF. The CDR3 DNA sequence: TGTGCCAGCAGCTTATCTCGGGAGACCCAGTACTTC. The chain joins TRBV7-9 to TRBJ2-5; D gene unclear. The CDR3 sequence is 12 residues long. The germline gives CDR1 SEHNR, CDR2 FQNEAQ (reference sequence). V was clipped by 2 bases and J by 5 bases, with 6 bases between them.

The CDR3 nucleotides are TGTGCCAGCAGGCACCCGACAGTTCCAATAGCCAAAAACATTCAGTACTTC. Protein: CASRHPTVPIAKNIQYF. The chain uses TRBV2 and TRBJ2-4; D perhaps matches TRBD1 (5 bases). Trimming left V 6 bases short and J 0 bases short, with 18 bases between. Germline lookup yields CDR1 SNHLY and CDR2 FYNNEI. This CDR3 has 17 residues.

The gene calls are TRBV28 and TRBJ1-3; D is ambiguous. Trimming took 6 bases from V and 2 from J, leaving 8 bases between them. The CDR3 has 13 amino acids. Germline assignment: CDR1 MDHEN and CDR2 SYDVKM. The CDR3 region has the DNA TGTGCCAGCAGGCACAAACCTGGAAACACCATATATTTT. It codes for CASRHKPGNTIYF. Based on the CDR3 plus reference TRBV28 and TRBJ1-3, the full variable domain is DVKVTQSSRYLVKRTGEKVFLECVQDMDHENMFWYRQDPGLGLRLIYFSYDVKMKEKGDIPEGYSVSREKKERFSLILESASTNQTSMYLCASRHKPGNTIYFGEGSWLTVV.

CDR3: CASSFTGGSEKLFF. CDR3 DNA: TGTGCCAGCAGTTTTACAGGGGGCAGTGAAAAACTGTTTTTT. The chain is built from TRBV5-6 and TRBJ1-4, with 9 bases lining up with TRBD1. This CDR3 is 14 amino acids long. Germline CDR1 and CDR2: SGHDT and YYEEEE. The junction had 6 bases not matched to a gene; V was cut back by 5 bases and J by 7 bases.

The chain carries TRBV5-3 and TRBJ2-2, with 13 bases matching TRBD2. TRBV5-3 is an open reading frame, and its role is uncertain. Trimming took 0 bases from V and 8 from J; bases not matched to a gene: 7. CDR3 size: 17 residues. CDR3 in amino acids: CARSLGGLAGESGELFF. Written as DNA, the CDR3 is TGTGCCAGAAGCTTGGGAGGACTAGCGGGGGAGAGTGGGGAGCTGTTTTTT.

The CDR3 coding sequence is TGCGCCAGCAGTCAATGTGACAGGGCATCCAAAAACATTCAGTACTTC. Translated: CASSQCDRASKNIQYF. The chain joins TRBV23-1 to TRBJ2-4; 7 bases align to TRBD1. TRBV23-1 is annotated as an ORF whose role is uncertain. J gave up 2 bases and V 1 base, and 5 bases lay outside the gene matches. This CDR3 is 16 amino acids long.

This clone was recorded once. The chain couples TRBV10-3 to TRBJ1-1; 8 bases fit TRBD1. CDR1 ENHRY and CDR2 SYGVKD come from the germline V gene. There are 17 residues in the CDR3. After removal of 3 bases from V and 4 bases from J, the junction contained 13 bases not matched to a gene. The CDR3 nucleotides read TGTGCCATCAGTGACCCCCTAACCGGGACAGGAGGCACTGAAGCTTTCTTT. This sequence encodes CAISDPLTGTGGTEAFF.

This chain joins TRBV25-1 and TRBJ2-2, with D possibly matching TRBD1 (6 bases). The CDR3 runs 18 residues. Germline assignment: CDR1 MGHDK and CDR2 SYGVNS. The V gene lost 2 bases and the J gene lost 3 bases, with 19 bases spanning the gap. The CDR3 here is CASSESWGQGPDTGELFF. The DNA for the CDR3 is TGTGCCAGCAGTGAAAGTTGGGGGCAGGGCCCCGACACCGGGGAGCTGTTTTTT.

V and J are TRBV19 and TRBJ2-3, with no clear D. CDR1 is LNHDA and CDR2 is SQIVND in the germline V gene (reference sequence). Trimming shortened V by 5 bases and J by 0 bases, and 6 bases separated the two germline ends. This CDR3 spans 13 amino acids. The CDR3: CASSLTSTDTQYF. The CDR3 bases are TGTGCCAGTAGTCTCACTAGCACAGATACGCAGTATTTT.

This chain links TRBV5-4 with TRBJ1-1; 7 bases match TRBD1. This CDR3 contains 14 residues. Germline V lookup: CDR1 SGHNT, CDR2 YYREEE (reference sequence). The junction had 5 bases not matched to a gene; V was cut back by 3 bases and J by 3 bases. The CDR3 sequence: CASSWAGTDTEAFF. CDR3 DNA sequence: TGTGCCAGCAGCTGGGCCGGGACAGACACTGAAGCTTTCTTT. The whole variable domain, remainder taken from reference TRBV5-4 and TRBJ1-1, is ETGVTQSPTHLIKTRGQQVTLRCSSQSGHNTVSWYQQALGQGPQFIFQYYREEENGRGNFPPRFSGLQFPNYSSELNVNALELDDSALYLCASSWAGTDTEAFFGQGTRLTVV.

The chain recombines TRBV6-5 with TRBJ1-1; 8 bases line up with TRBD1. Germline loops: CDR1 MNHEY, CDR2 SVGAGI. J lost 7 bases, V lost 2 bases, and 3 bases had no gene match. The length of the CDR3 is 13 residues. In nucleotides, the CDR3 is TGTGCCAGCAGTTACAGGACAGGGAATGAAGCTTTCTTT. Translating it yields CASSYRTGNEAFF.

The CDR3 DNA sequence: TGTGCCAGCAGCCCACAGGGAAGCAATCAGCCCCAGCATTTT. Protein: CASSPQGSNQPQHF. V is TRBV7-9 and J is TRBJ1-5; TRBD1 might be the D (6 bases). The CDR3 has 14 residues. V was trimmed by 5 bases and J by 1 base, leaving 9 bases between them. Germline CDR1 and CDR2: SEHNR and FQNEAQ (reference sequence).

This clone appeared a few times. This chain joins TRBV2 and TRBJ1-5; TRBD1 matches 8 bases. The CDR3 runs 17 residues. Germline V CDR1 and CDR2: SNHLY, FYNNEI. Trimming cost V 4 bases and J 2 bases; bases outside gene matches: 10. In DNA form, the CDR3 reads TGTGCCAGCAGTGCGGGACAGGAAGGGACTGGCAATCAGCCCCAGCATTTT. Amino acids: CASSAGQEGTGNQPQHF.

CDR3 amino acids: CASSQASILQGTNEKLFF. The CDR3 bases are TGCGCCAGCAGCCAAGCTTCAATTTTACAGGGTACTAATGAAAAACTGTTTTTT. The chain carries TRBV4-1 and TRBJ1-4, with D possibly TRBD1 on 6 matching bases. The germline gives CDR1 MGHRA, CDR2 YSYEKL. V was clipped by 1 base and J by 2 bases, with 17 bases between them. The CDR3 loop spans 18 amino acids.

The CDR3: CASSVAPGQGSLEGYTF. In DNA form, the CDR3 reads TGTGCCAGCAGCGTAGCCCCTGGACAGGGAAGCTTAGAGGGCTACACCTTC. This chain uses TRBV9 with TRBJ1-2, with 8 bases matching TRBD1. Germline CDR1 reads SGDLS; CDR2 reads YYNGEE. The CDR3 length is 17 residues. The ends lost 0 bases at V and 8 bases at J; junction bases unmatched: 15.

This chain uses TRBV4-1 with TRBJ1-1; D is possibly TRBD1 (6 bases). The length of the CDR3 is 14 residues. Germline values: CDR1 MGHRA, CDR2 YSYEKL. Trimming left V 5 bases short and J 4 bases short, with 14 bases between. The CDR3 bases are TGCGCCAGCAGCGGACAACAGGGTATCACTGAAGCTTTCTTT. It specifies CASSGQQGITEAFF.

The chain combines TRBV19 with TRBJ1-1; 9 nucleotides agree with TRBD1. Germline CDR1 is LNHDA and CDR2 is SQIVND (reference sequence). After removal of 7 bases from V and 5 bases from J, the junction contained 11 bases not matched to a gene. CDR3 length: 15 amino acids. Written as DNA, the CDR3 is TGTGCCAGTACCTATACAGGGGGCTTAGGAACTGAAGCTTTCTTT. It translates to CASTYTGGLGTEAFF.

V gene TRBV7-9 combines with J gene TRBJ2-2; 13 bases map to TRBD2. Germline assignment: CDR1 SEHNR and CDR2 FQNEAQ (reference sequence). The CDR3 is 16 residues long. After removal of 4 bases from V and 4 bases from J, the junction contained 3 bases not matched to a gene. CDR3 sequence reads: CASSSGLAGTTGELFF. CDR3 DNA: TGTGCCAGCAGCTCGGGACTAGCGGGAACCACCGGGGAGCTGTTTTTT.